The 24 T cell receptor beta chains below come from one sample, sequenced in a study of CD8 T cells in Susac syndrome. Random hexamers primed reverse transcription of roughly 0.5 to 1 ug RNA. MiXCR, run by TCRdb on the immunoSEQ multiplex PCR reads, gives a single entry per CDR3 protein. The sample comprises about 250,000 distinct CDR3 sequences, over 85% of which are singletons, and approximately 0.072% rests with the top ten. Sequenced material: CD4+ T cells from PBMCs. The receptors were gathered from a human donor with multiple sclerosis.

This chain links TRBV9 with TRBJ2-5, with D possibly being TRBD1 or TRBD2 (6 bases each). This CDR3 region has 13 residues. CDR1 is SGDLS and CDR2 is YYNGEE in the germline V gene. V gave up 3 bases and J gave up 1 base, with 7 bases separating them. The CDR3 region is CASSAGAQETQYF. CDR3 sequence (DNA): TGTGCCAGCAGCGCGGGGGCCCAAGAGACCCAGTACTTC.

This chain joins TRBV28 and TRBJ1-2; a weak D match, TRBD1 (6 bases). The CDR3 sequence is 14 residues long. Trimming shortened V by 7 bases and J by 6 bases, and 18 bases separated the two germline ends. The V gene's germline CDR1 is MDHEN and CDR2 SYDVKM. In nucleotides, the CDR3 is TGTGCCAGCATTACCCCCGGGGGCCGTGATGGCTACACCTTC. It specifies CASITPGGRDGYTF.

This chain joins TRBV19 and TRBJ1-1; weak D call: TRBD1 (6 bases). Germline V gene lookup returns CDR1 LNHDA and CDR2 SQIVND (reference sequence). This CDR3 is built from 15 residues. The V gene lost 5 bases and the J gene lost 5 bases, with 18 bases spanning the gap. The CDR3 region is CASSPPPGEGTEAFF. Here the CDR3 DNA reads TGTGCCAGTAGTCCTCCTCCAGGGGAGGGGACTGAAGCTTTCTTT.

This chain uses TRBV2 with TRBJ1-5; D perhaps matches TRBD1 (5 bases). Germline V gives CDR1 SNHLY, CDR2 FYNNEI. The CDR3 is 15 amino acids. The V end lost 3 bases, the J end lost 0 bases, and 9 bases lay between the germline ends. CDR3 in amino acids: CASSESTGSNQPQHF. CDR3 coding DNA: TGTGCCAGCAGTGAGAGTACAGGTAGCAATCAGCCCCAGCATTTT.

The rearrangement joins TRBV3-1 to TRBJ2-4, with D perhaps TRBD1 (5 bases). V dropped 4 bases and J dropped 0 bases, with 13 bases sitting between them. Per the germline V gene, CDR1 is LGHDT and CDR2 is YNNKEL (reference sequence). The length of the CDR3 is 16 residues. The CDR3 protein is CASSPPPTVAKNIQYF. CDR3 DNA sequence: TGTGCCAGCAGCCCGCCCCCGACAGTAGCCAAAAACATTCAGTACTTC. Variable domain in full (rest from reference TRBV3-1 and TRBJ2-4): DTAVSQTPKYLVTQMGNDKSIKCEQNLGHDTMYWYKQDSKKFLKIMFSYNNKELIINETVPNRFSPKSPDKAHLNLHINSLELGDSAVYFCASSPPPTVAKNIQYFGAGTRLSVL.

This rearrangement joins TRBV5-8 to TRBJ1-5, with TRBD1 as a possible D gene (6 bases). Between the trimmed V and J ends, which lost 1 base and 5 bases, there was a span of 16 bases. This CDR3 region has 16 residues. CDR1 is SGHTS and CDR2 is YDEGEE in the germline V gene. This CDR3 reads CASSLRAGHWDQPQHF. The DNA of the CDR3 is TGTGCCAGCAGCTTGCGTGCGGGACACTGGGATCAGCCCCAGCATTTT.

This clonotype was picked up one time. V usage is TRBV20-1 and J usage is TRBJ2-1; maybe TRBD2 (6 bases). Germline values: CDR1 DFQATT, CDR2 SNEGSKA (reference sequence). V dropped 6 bases and J dropped 2 bases, with 14 bases sitting between them. The CDR3 contains 14 residues. CDR3 amino acids: CSALTSIPYNEQFF. The CDR3 DNA sequence: TGCAGTGCCCTTACTAGCATCCCCTACAATGAGCAGTTCTTC.

This clonotype is a singleton in its sample. The genes are TRBV10-3 and TRBJ2-1; the D gene could be TRBD1 or TRBD2 (5 bases each). The CDR3 totals 13 residues. Germline CDR1 ENHRY, CDR2 SYGVKD. Trimming shortened V by 8 bases and J by 3 bases, and 11 bases separated the two germline ends. The CDR3 coding sequence is TGTGCCATCGCCAGGGCGGGCTACAATGAGCAGTTCTTC. It is translated as CAIARAGYNEQFF.

In this sample, this clonotype turned up once. The chain uses TRBV6-1 and TRBJ2-2; 10 positions match TRBD2. This CDR3 has 16 amino acids. CDR1 is MNHNS, CDR2 SASEGT, per germline. V lost 4 bases and J lost 5; bases outside the gene matches: 7. The CDR3 DNA reads TGTGCCAGCAGTGTATCTAGCGGGAGCACAACCGGGGAGCTGTTTTTT. This codes for CASSVSSGSTTGELFF.

The rearrangement joins TRBV27 to TRBJ2-2, with D possibly TRBD2 on 6 matching bases. V lost 4 bases, J lost 5 bases, and 20 bases lay in between. Looked up from germline, CDR1 is MNHEY and CDR2 is SMNVEV (reference sequence). This CDR3 has 17 residues. The CDR3 sequence is CASSSPRAGKGTGELFF. The CDR3 region has the DNA TGTGCCAGCAGTTCCCCCCGGGCGGGGAAGGGAACCGGGGAGCTGTTTTTT.

A single count supports this clonotype. This chain connects TRBV30 to TRBJ2-3, with D perhaps TRBD2 (6 bases). This CDR3 has 13 amino acids. V shed 1 base and J shed 3 bases, with 8 bases lying between them. CDR1 and CDR2 (germline): GTSNPN, SVGIG (reference sequence). The CDR3 DNA reads as TGTGCCTGGAGTGGCCTAGCGACAGATACGCAGTATTTT. It specifies CAWSGLATDTQYF. Looking up the rest from reference TRBV30 and TRBJ2-3 gives the full variable domain: SQTIHQWPATLVQPVGSPLSLECTVEGTSNPNLYWYRQAAGRGLQLLFYSVGIGQISSEVPQNLSASRPQDRQFILSSKKLLLSDSGFYLCAWSGLATDTQYFGPGTRLTVL.

The chain recombines TRBV20-1 with TRBJ2-1; no clear D gene. Germline CDR1 and CDR2: DFQATT and SNEGSKA (reference sequence). V dropped 0 bases and J dropped 4 bases, with 13 bases sitting between them. The CDR3 extends over 15 amino acids. The CDR3 region is CSARDLGRFYNEQFF. The CDR3 DNA is TGCAGTGCTAGAGATCTAGGACGGTTTTACAATGAGCAGTTCTTC.

The genes are TRBV20-1 and TRBJ2-5; 11 nucleotides align to TRBD2. J lost 5 bases, V lost 2 bases, and 4 bases had no gene match. The length of the CDR3 is 14 residues. Germline CDR1 reads DFQATT; CDR2 reads SNEGSKA (reference sequence). The CDR3 DNA follows: TGCAGTGCTAGACCTATAGCGGGAGGGGAGACCCAGTACTTC. It specifies CSARPIAGGETQYF.

This rearrangement joins TRBV30 to TRBJ2-3; D possibly corresponds to TRBD2 (7 bases). Trimming took 1 base from V and 6 from J, leaving 11 bases between them. The CDR3 length is 13 residues. The germline CDR1 and CDR2 sequences are GTSNPN and SVGIG (reference sequence). CDR3 in amino acids: CAWSGGGADTQYF. For the CDR3, the DNA is TGTGCCTGGAGTGGTGGGGGGGCCGATACGCAGTATTTT.

The J gene is TRBJ1-2, the V gene TRBV14, with D uncertain. There are 13 residues in the CDR3. CDR1 SGHDN and CDR2 FVKESK come from the germline V gene. V was pared by 0 bases and J by 8 bases, with 10 bases between. The CDR3 sequence: CASSQDRVRGYTF. The DNA for the CDR3 is TGTGCCAGCAGCCAAGACCGGGTTCGCGGCTACACCTTC.

The V gene is TRBV12-3 or TRBV12-4, the J gene TRBJ1-1; 7 positions agree with TRBD1. Losses at the gene ends were 3 bases for V and 1 base for J; bases not matched to a gene: 2. CDR3 length equals 14 residues. The CDR3 loop is CASSLTGKNTEAFF. In nucleotides, the CDR3 is TGTGCCAGCAGTTTGACAGGGAAGAACACTGAAGCTTTCTTT.

The chain has TRBV6-6 and TRBJ2-1; TRBD2 matches at 9 bases. Looked up from germline, CDR1 is MNHNY and CDR2 is SVGAGI (reference sequence). The CDR3 sequence is 14 residues long. V lost 6 bases, J lost 9 bases, and 9 bases stayed unmatched. The CDR3 sequence: CASSYPPAGGEQFF. The CDR3 DNA reads as TGTGCCAGCAGCTATCCGCCAGCGGGGGGTGAGCAGTTCTTC.

This chain links TRBV20-1 with TRBJ1-1, with a weak D call TRBD1 (6 bases). The CDR3 length is 12 residues. CDR1 and CDR2 from the germline V gene are DFQATT and SNEGSKA (reference sequence). Trimming stripped 2 bases from V and 10 bases from J, with 14 bases between. CDR3 sequence reads: CSARLPGQGAFF. The DNA of the CDR3 is TGCAGTGCTAGACTACCGGGACAAGGAGCTTTCTTT.

The count of this clonotype is one. This chain uses TRBV29-1 with TRBJ2-7; D not certain. From germline, CDR1 is SQVTM and CDR2 ANQGSEA. This CDR3 has 14 amino acids. V was shortened by 0 bases and J by 7 bases, with 16 bases between the two germline ends. The CDR3 protein is CSVEDSGRTGEQYF. CDR3 nucleotides: TGCAGCGTTGAAGATTCAGGACGAACTGGGGAGCAGTACTTC.

The J gene is TRBJ2-7, the V gene TRBV24-1; TRBD1 might be the D (5 bases). The CDR3 runs 18 residues. Trimming stripped 0 bases from V and 1 base from J, with 18 bases between. Looked up from germline, CDR1 is KGHDR and CDR2 is SFDVKD. The CDR3 DNA is TGTGCCACCAGTGATTTGCTGGCAGGGTGGTACGGTTCCTACGAGCAGTACGTC. It yields the protein CATSDLLAGWYGSYEQYV.

The chain combines TRBV29-1 with TRBJ1-1; D remains ambiguous. The ends were cut back, 6 bases at V and 0 bases at J, with 11 bases in the middle. From germline, CDR1 is SQVTM and CDR2 ANQGSEA. This CDR3 region has 13 residues. The CDR3 DNA follows: TGCAGCGTAGCCGTCACCATGAACACTGAAGCTTTCTTT. Its translation is CSVAVTMNTEAFF.

V usage is TRBV15 and J usage is TRBJ1-2, with D perhaps matching TRBD1 (6 bases). CDR1 is LNHNV and CDR2 is YYDKDF in the germline V gene (reference sequence). This CDR3 region has 16 residues. The V gene lost 3 bases and the J gene lost 1 base, with 15 bases spanning the gap. The CDR3 region has the DNA TGTGCCACCAGCAGCGGGGGGCAGGAATATAACTATGGCTACACCTTC. Protein sequence: CATSSGGQEYNYGYTF.

The chain links TRBV7-2 to TRBJ1-5; 7 bases are a match to TRBD1. Germline V CDR1 and CDR2: SGHTA, FQGNSA. The V gene end was trimmed by 5 bases and the J gene end by 6 bases; junction bases not matched to a gene: 10. This CDR3 contains 15 residues. The CDR3 is CASSQPGGHSQPQHF. CDR3 sequence (DNA): TGTGCCAGCAGCCAACCAGGGGGACACAGTCAGCCCCAGCATTTT.

This clonotype was seen just once. The chain carries TRBV5-1 and TRBJ2-5; D gene unclear. With 0 bases removed from V and 7 bases from J, the gap between germline ends came to 13 bases. The CDR3 loop spans 14 amino acids. The V gene's germline CDR1 is SGHRS and CDR2 YFSETQ. The CDR3 protein is CASSLAATARTQYF. CDR3 nucleotides: TGCGCCAGCAGCTTGGCGGCCACGGCAAGGACCCAGTACTTC.